This T cell receptor beta chain is from a study of shared clonotypes between healthy human individuals. The study's findings and limits: It was observed that about 5% of naive CD4 clonotypes were shared across a handful of donors.

As for this clone: Its antigen is currently unknown.

Naive CD8 isolation took CD45RO-negative cells positively selected for CCR7 and excluded terminally differentiated effector memory CD45RA+ cells. All participating donors were Caucasian adults from Nashville, Tennessee. Data came from immunoSEQ multiplex PCR; TCRdb stores just in-frame clones and leaves some out. In the table there are around 1,900,000 clones, 80% to 95% of which are singletons. The receptor was derived from a man between 18 and 29 years old in good health. Some clones in this sample may be carry-over from other donors' samples. The sample taken for sequencing was naive CD8+ T cells from PBMCs.

The CDR3 protein is CASSLYDRVNQPQHF. The CDR3 nucleotides are TGTGCCAGCAGCCTCTACGACAGGGTTAATCAGCCCCAGCATTTT. This chain joins TRBV5-8 and TRBJ1-5, with 7 bases that match TRBD1. Germline CDR1 reads SGHTS; CDR2 reads YDEGEE. This CDR3 contains 15 residues. V shed 4 bases and J 4 bases; nucleotides not matched to a gene: 8.